These 9 T cell receptor beta chains share one sample of origin, sequenced in a study of T-cell memory formation after mild COVID-19. Via MiXCR, TCRdb re-called the 5' RACE reads, giving one row per CDR3 protein. This sample yields 250,000 or so distinct CDR3 sequences, of which under 20% are seen a single time; 23% belongs to the top ten. The sample comprised PBMCs or a T cell subset sorted from them (not recorded which). The source is a man aged 18-30 years who had mild COVID-19 (a few samples of this study predate the infection). Cell type and time point are not known.

V usage is TRBV6-5 and J usage is TRBJ2-6, with D perhaps matching TRBD2 (6 bases). Trimming pared 0 bases from V and 3 bases from J, leaving 12 bases between. Germline CDR1 reads MNHEY; CDR2 reads SVGAGI. CDR3 size: 17 residues. The CDR3 bases are TGTGCCAGCAGTTACTCGAGGAGGGGCGGTGGGGCCAACGTCCTGACTTTC. This codes for CASSYSRRGGGANVLTF.

At least ten counts were recorded for this clonotype. V is TRBV7-3 and J is TRBJ2-5; D may be TRBD2 (8 bases). The germline V gene has CDR1 SGHTA and CDR2 FQGTGA. V lost 5 bases, J lost 7 bases, and 17 bases lay in between. This CDR3 is built from 14 residues. CDR3 residues: CASSPGRGRMTQYF. The CDR3 DNA reads TGTGCCAGCAGCCCCGGGAGGGGGCGGATGACCCAGTACTTC.

The CDR3 region has the DNA TGTGCCAGCAGCGCCGGGACTAGCGACGCCGGGGAGCTGTTTTTT. Protein sequence: CASSAGTSDAGELFF. The V call is TRBV9, the J call TRBJ2-2, with TRBD2 matching 10 bases. The V and J ends lost 3 bases and 6 bases, in that order; junction bases with no gene match: 5. CDR1 and CDR2 (germline): SGDLS, YYNGEE. This CDR3 is built from 15 residues.

Concerning this clonotype: A much larger clone differs by one base, so this may be a read error. The CDR3 bases are TGTGCCAGCAGTTCTCAGGGACATAGAGGCGTTGGTACGCAGTATTTT. Translating it yields CASSSQGHRGVGTQYF. V and J are TRBV12-3 or TRBV12-4 and TRBJ2-3; D perhaps matches TRBD1 (6 bases). This CDR3 spans 16 amino acids. V was shortened by 4 bases and J by 8 bases, with 22 bases between the two germline ends.

J is TRBJ1-6 and V is TRBV6-4; TRBD1 might be the D (5 bases). This CDR3 is built from 13 residues. Germline V gene lookup returns CDR1 MRHNA and CDR2 SNTAGT. Deletions cut 0 bases from V and 12 bases from J, with 9 bases between. The CDR3: CASSDSMGGPLHF. CDR3 bases: TGTGCCAGCAGTGACTCGATGGGGGGACCCCTCCACTTT.

The chain couples TRBV6-6 to TRBJ1-2; weak D call: TRBD1 (5 bases). Deletions cut 2 bases from V and 4 bases from J, with 17 bases between. The CDR3 spans 16 residues. Germline V gives CDR1 MNHNY, CDR2 SVGAGI (reference sequence). CDR3 sequence: CASSYTGRTHLYGYTF. CDR3 nucleotides: TGTGCCAGCAGTTACACAGGACGGACTCATCTCTATGGCTACACCTTC.

This clonotype occurred a few times. This chain uses TRBV7-6 with TRBJ2-7, with D uncertain. The germline CDR1 and CDR2 sequences are SGHVS and FNYEAQ. CDR3 size: 13 residues. CDR3: CASSLRRSSEQYV. CDR3 nucleotide sequence: TGTGCCAGCAGCTTAAGGCGTTCCTCCGAGCAGTACGTC.

V gene TRBV28 combines with J gene TRBJ2-3, with D perhaps assigned TRBD1 or TRBD2 (6 bases each). Trimming shortened V by 0 bases and J by 4 bases, and 14 bases separated the two germline ends. This CDR3 spans 16 amino acids. The germline V gene encodes CDR1 MDHEN and CDR2 SYDVKM. DNA of the CDR3: TGTGCCAGCAGTTTATGGAGGGGGTCGGGGGCAGATACGCAGTATTTT. This encodes CASSLWRGSGADTQYF.

This chain uses TRBV20-1 with TRBJ2-1; D uncertain. Looked up from germline, CDR1 is DFQATT and CDR2 is SNEGSKA (reference sequence). This CDR3 is built from 15 residues. The CDR3 DNA reads TGCAGCCTCAGAAGGGCCAGGATCTCCTACAATGAGCAGTTCTTC. Translated, it gives CSLRRARISYNEQFF.